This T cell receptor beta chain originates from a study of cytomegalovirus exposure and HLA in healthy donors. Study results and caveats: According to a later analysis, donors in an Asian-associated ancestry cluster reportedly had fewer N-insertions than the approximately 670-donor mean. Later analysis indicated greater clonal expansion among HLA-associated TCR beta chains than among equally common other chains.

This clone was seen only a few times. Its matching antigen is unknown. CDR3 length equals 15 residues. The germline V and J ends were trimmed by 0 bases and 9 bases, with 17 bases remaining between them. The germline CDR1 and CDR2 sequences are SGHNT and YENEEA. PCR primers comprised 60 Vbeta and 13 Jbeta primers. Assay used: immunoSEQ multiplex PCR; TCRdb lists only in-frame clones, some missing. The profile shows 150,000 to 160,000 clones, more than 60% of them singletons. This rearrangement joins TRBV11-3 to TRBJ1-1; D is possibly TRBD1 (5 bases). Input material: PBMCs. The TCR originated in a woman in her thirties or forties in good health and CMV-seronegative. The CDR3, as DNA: TGTGCCAGCAGCTTAGATCTGGGGTCAGGGAGGCAAGCTTTCTTT. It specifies CASSLDLGSGRQAFF.